This entry describes one TCR beta chain. This clonotype came up many times. It lacks a known antigen. Per-nucleotide qualities are absent, and no much larger clonotype sits a single base away. Taken from the germline V gene, the CDR1 and CDR2 loops are SGHTA and FQGNSA. V drops 5 bases and J drops 0 bases, leaving 8 bases in between. Measured from the cysteine to the phenylalanine, the CDR3 is 14 residues long. The DNA shown is the 42-base CDR3, in frame from base 1. This sample was taken from a study of regulatory T cells in long-lasting Graves disease (dated by TCRdb to 2020 to 2023). In terms of the full investigation: In the newly diagnosed Graves' disease group, patients had been taking antithyroid drugs for less than 3 months. This study used TCR sequencing and RNA sequencing of peripheral blood to compare persistent Graves' disease patients against newly diagnosed Graves' disease patients. The study was conducted in China and was registered as a clinical trial. TCR sequencing covered some 13 persistent and about 20 newly diagnosed Graves' disease patients, 33 samples in total.

The library was built by means of multiplex PCR. Reads for this sample came from an Illumina HiSeq 4000. TCR beta libraries were built with iRepertoire HTBI primers and Arm-PCR amplification of CDR3 regions. Gel purification was performed on PCR products prior to sequencing. For the original study's pipeline: Gene usage analysis of CDR3 amino acid clonotypes relied on the approximately 60 TRBV and 15 or so TRBJ segments identified across samples. Filtered high-quality paired reads were merged into contigs using COPE and FqMerger. BLAST was used to align contigs to IMGT TRBV, TRBD and TRBJ reference genes, with CDR3 defined following IMGT. Clonotypes above 0.1% frequency were classified as highly expanded clones. Shannon entropy served as the measure of repertoire diversity, while the Gini coefficient captured V-J evenness. Clonotypes shared by more than one individual were considered public. The public reads were run again by TCRdb, first through fastp at Q25 and then through MiXCR, and only productive beta chains were kept. Each entry is one CDR3 protein sequence, shown with its most common DNA and genes. TCRdb assigned the V and J calls; the authors' analysis was not used. The sample data list a few hundred thousand distinct CDR3 sequences, and over 20% of these were observed just once. Together, the top ten hold around 14% of the sample.

Reading the label with the study, this specimen's time point is: newly diagnosed GD, antithyroid drugs for less than 3 months. RNA was extracted from PBMCs in TRIzol for both TCR sequencing and RNA sequencing. The diagnosis of Graves' disease was made according to American Thyroid Association guidelines. Patients for the study were recruited at an endocrinology department in Xi'an, China. Each patient gave approximately 10 milliliters of peripheral blood, collected in an EDTA anticoagulant tube. Ficoll Paque Plus density gradient separation was used to isolate PBMCs, and no further T cell sorting was performed. An Agilent 2100 Bioanalyzer and agarose gel were used to assess RNA quality, and a NanoDrop 2000 was used to measure RNA concentration. Overall study outcomes, separate from this receptor: As a limitation, the authors acknowledged that the small sample size may reduce accuracy. Persistent patients shared more public clonotypes among themselves (around 3,000) than newly diagnosed patients did (approximately 900). Sequencing and analysis were limited to the TCR beta chain. Preferential use of TRBV28, TRBJ1-2 and TRBJ2-5 was observed in persistent disease, whereas TRBV20-1 and TRBJ2-1 were favored in newly diagnosed disease. Lower TCR Shannon entropy and fewer highly expanded clones were observed in persistent Graves' disease patients than in newly diagnosed patients, which suggested clonal expansion. Peripheral blood alone was examined, since thyroid tissue, which constituted the primary lesion, could not be accessed.

The receptor comes from a female donor with Graves disease. The chain employs TRBV7-2 and TRBJ2-1, with no reliable assignment of the D segment. The sample in question was peripheral blood mononuclear cells (PBMCs), obtained at new diagnosis, from a patient treated with antithyroid drugs. CDR3 loop: CASSPTSSYNEQFF. The sequence in DNA is TGTGCCAGCAGCCCCACTTCCTCCTACAATGAGCAGTTCTTC.